The subject of this entry is one T cell receptor beta chain. Per germline, CDR1 SEHNR and CDR2 FQNEAQ (reference sequence). V was pared by 4 bases and J by 6 bases, with 15 bases of the junction left unmatched. The CDR3 has 19 amino acids. The source of the sample is a study of Ad26.COV2.S vaccination and SARS-CoV-2 variants. Assay: immunoSEQ multiplex PCR; the TCRdb copy retains only in-frame clones and omits some. Of under 150,000 clones detected, 86% appear once; the ten largest clones hold around 5.1%. The source of this sequence is a human donor who had recovered from COVID-19. Source: peripheral blood, taken after recovery from COVID-19. The V gene is TRBV7-9, the J gene TRBJ1-4; 12 nucleotides line up with TRBD1. The CDR3 is CASSSPGDRGRPYHEKLFF. For the CDR3, the DNA is TGTGCCAGCAGCTCCCCCGGGGACAGGGGGCGGCCCTACCATGAAAAACTGTTTTTT.